This entry lists 10 T cell receptor beta chains sequenced from one sample in a study of blood T cell repertoires in COVID-19. The assay was immunoSEQ multiplex PCR, and TCRdb's table has in-frame clones only and misses some. The repertoire holds about 210,000 clones, about 87% seen once, with under 2.5% in the top ten. The specimen was PBMCs or T cells enriched from blood (not recorded which). All receptors come from a woman aged 40 to 50 with acute COVID-19.

This chain connects TRBV9 to TRBJ1-6, with D perhaps TRBD1 (6 bases). The CDR3 is 15 amino acids. Trimming left V 4 bases short and J 4 bases short, with 12 bases between. CDR1 and CDR2 (germline): SGDLS, YYNGEE. The CDR3, as DNA: TGTGCCAGCAGCCCGGACAGCCCATATAATTCACCCCTCCACTTT. Protein product: CASSPDSPYNSPLHF.

This clone was detected a few times. The rearrangement links TRBV4-2 to TRBJ1-2; 8 nucleotides align to TRBD1. Trimming took 4 bases from V and 8 from J; bases not matched to a gene: 6. The germline V gene has CDR1 LGHNA and CDR2 YNFKEQ. This CDR3 region has 13 residues. The CDR3, as DNA: TGTGCCAGCAGCCCCCGGACAGGGTCAGGCTACACCTTC. As protein: CASSPRTGSGYTF.

This clone occurred once. The gene calls are TRBV27 and TRBJ1-1, with D possibly TRBD1 on 6 matching bases. This CDR3 is built from 15 residues. The germline CDR1 and CDR2 sequences are MNHEY and SMNVEV (reference sequence). The CDR3: CPYYTPQGLNTEAFF. The DNA of the CDR3 is TGTCCGTACTATACCCCACAGGGCTTGAACACTGAAGCTTTCTTT.

The chain links TRBV4-2 to TRBJ2-7; 8 nucleotides align to TRBD2. Per germline, CDR1 LGHNA and CDR2 YNFKEQ. The J segment lost 7 bases and the V segment lost 4 bases, leaving 12 bases of the junction unmatched. The CDR3 consists of 15 residues. The chain's CDR3 is CASSRSLTGGQEQYF. For the CDR3, the DNA is TGTGCCAGCAGCCGGAGTTTGACGGGGGGGCAGGAGCAGTACTTC.

The rearrangement uses TRBV11-2 and TRBJ2-3, with 13 bases matching TRBD2. Germline V gene data show CDR1 as SGHAT and CDR2 as FQNNGV. This CDR3 region has 17 residues. With V trimmed by 5 bases and J by 0 bases, 5 bases remained unmatched. This chain's CDR3 is CASSLGLAGESTDTQYF. The CDR3 nucleotides are TGTGCCAGCAGCCTTGGACTAGCGGGAGAAAGCACAGATACGCAGTATTTT.

The chain carries TRBV11-3 and TRBJ2-5; D perhaps matches TRBD1 (6 bases). Germline CDR1 is SGHNT and CDR2 is YENEEA. Trimming left V 1 base short and J 5 bases short, with 14 bases between. This CDR3 region has 15 residues. CDR3 sequence (DNA): TGTGCCAGCAGCTTAGGGCAGGGGTCGGGGGAGACCCAGTACTTC. Translated: CASSLGQGSGETQYF.

This clone was observed once. The chain links TRBV5-6 to TRBJ2-7; D is ambiguous. The length of the CDR3 is 14 residues. Germline V gives CDR1 SGHDT, CDR2 YYEEEE. The germline V and J ends were trimmed by 4 bases and 5 bases, with 16 bases remaining between them. This CDR3 is CASSSHLDEDEQYV. The CDR3 DNA reads TGTGCCAGCAGCAGCCACCTTGACGAGGACGAGCAGTACGTC.

The rearrangement links TRBV24-1 to TRBJ2-2; D not certain. The CDR3 is 13 amino acids. Germline values: CDR1 KGHDR, CDR2 SFDVKD. V was pared by 9 bases and J by 4 bases, with 11 bases between. The CDR3 loop is CATPDTATGELFF. The CDR3 DNA reads TGTGCCACCCCCGACACGGCCACCGGGGAGCTGTTTTTT.

The chain has TRBV5-1 and TRBJ1-2; TRBD1 agrees at 9 bases. With 4 bases clipped from V and 7 bases from J, the junction kept 8 bases outside the gene matches. The CDR3 has 14 amino acids. The germline V gene has CDR1 SGHRS and CDR2 YFSETQ. The CDR3 nucleotides are TGCGCCAGCAGCGGCGGACAGGGGCAGAGTGGCTACACCTTC. This codes for CASSGGQGQSGYTF.

The J gene is TRBJ2-2, the V gene TRBV7-2; unclear D gene. Looked up from germline, CDR1 is SGHTA and CDR2 is FQGNSA. This CDR3 comprises 13 residues. Trimming took 3 bases from V and 5 from J, leaving 7 bases between them. The DNA for the CDR3 is TGTGCCAGCAGCTTGAGACTTACCGGGGAGCTGTTTTTT. Protein product: CASSLRLTGELFF.